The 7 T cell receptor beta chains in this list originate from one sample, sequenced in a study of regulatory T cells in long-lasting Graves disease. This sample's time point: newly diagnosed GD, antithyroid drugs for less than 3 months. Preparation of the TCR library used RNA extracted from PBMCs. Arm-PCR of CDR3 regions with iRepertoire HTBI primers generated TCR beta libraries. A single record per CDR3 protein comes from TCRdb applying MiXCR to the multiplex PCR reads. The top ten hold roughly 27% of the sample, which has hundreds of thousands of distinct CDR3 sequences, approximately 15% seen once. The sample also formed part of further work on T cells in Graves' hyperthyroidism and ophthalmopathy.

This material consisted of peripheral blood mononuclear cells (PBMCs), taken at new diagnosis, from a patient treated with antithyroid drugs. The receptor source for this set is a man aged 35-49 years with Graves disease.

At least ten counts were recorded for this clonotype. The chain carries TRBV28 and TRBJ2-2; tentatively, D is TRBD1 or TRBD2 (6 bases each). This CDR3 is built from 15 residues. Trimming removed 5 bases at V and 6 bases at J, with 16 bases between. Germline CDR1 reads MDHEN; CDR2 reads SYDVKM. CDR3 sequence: CASSPGTRRAGELFF. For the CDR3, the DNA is TGTGCCAGCAGTCCCGGGACAAGGAGGGCCGGGGAGCTGTTTTTT.

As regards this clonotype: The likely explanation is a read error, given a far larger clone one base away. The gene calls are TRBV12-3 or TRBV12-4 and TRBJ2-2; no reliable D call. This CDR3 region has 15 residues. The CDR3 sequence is CASSVSGDNTEELFF. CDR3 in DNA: TGTGCCAGCAGTGTGTCAGGTGATAACACCGAGGAGCTGTTTTTT.

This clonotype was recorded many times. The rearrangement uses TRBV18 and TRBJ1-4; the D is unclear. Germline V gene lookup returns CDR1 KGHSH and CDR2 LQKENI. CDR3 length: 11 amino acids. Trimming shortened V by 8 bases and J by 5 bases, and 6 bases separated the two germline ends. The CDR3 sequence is CASGRNEKLFF. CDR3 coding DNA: TGTGCCAGCGGACGGAATGAAAAACTGTTTTTT.

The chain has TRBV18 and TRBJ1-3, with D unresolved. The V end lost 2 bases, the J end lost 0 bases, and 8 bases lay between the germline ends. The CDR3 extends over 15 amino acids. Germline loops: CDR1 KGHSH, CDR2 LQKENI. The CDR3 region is CASSPIGSSGNTIYF. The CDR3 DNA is TGTGCCAGCTCACCAATCGGGAGCTCTGGAAACACCATATATTTT.

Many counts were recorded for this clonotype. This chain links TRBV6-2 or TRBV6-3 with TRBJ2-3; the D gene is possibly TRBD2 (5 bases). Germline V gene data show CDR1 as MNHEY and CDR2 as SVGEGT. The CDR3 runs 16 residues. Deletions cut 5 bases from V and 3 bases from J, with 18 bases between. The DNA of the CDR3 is TGTGCCAGCAGTACCGGGCCCGGGAAAGGTACAGATACGCAGTATTTT. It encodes CASSTGPGKGTDTQYF.

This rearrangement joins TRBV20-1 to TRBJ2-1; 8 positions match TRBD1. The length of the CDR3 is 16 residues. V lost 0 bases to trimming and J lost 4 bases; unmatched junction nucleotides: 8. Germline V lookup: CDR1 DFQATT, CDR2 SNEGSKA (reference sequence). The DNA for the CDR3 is TGCAGTGCTAGAGATTCGAGGACAGGGTCTTACAATGAGCAGTTCTTC. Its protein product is CSARDSRTGSYNEQFF.

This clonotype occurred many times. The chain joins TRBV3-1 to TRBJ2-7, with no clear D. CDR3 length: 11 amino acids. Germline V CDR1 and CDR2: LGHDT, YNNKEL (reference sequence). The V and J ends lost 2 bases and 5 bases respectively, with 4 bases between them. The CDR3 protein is CASSQFNEQYF. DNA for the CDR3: TGTGCCAGCAGCCAATTTAACGAGCAGTACTTC.